This passage covers 29 T cell receptor beta chains from one sample sequenced in a study of long-term antiretroviral therapy in people with HIV. Runs used v3.0 of the immunoSEQ assay and were done at survey level. Clones were sequenced by immunoSEQ multiplex PCR, and TCRdb holds only the in-frame ones, with some missing. The sample contains roughly 30,000 clones, around 83% of which appear only once. This sample comprised unsorted PBMCs, obtained 0.8 years after starting antiretroviral therapy. These receptors all stem from a young woman with HIV.

The J gene is TRBJ1-2, the V gene TRBV18; D ambiguous. CDR1 and CDR2 from the germline V gene are KGHSH and LQKENI. The V end lost 2 bases, the J end lost 0 bases, and 4 bases lay between the germline ends. The CDR3 has 13 amino acids. The CDR3 DNA sequence: TGTGCCAGCTCACCAGGGGCTAACTATGGCTACACCTTC. This translates into CASSPGANYGYTF.

This chain uses TRBV18 with TRBJ2-5; 15 bases are a match to TRBD2. Germline CDR1 and CDR2: KGHSH and LQKENI. J gave up 2 bases and V 2 bases, and 0 bases lay outside the gene matches. The CDR3 is made up of 16 amino acids. CDR3: CASSPGLAGGQETQYF. Here the CDR3 DNA reads TGTGCCAGCTCACCAGGACTAGCGGGGGGGCAAGAGACCCAGTACTTC.

This chain uses TRBV9 with TRBJ1-1; no reliable D call. The CDR3 totals 13 residues. The ends were cut back, 1 base at V and 1 base at J, with 5 bases in the middle. Germline values: CDR1 SGDLS, CDR2 YYNGEE. The chain's CDR3 is CASSVRGNTEAFF. Written as DNA, the CDR3 is TGTGCCAGCAGCGTACGGGGGAACACTGAAGCTTTCTTT.

This chain links TRBV12-5 with TRBJ1-2; 8 bases map to TRBD1. Germline V gives CDR1 LGHNT, CDR2 FRNRAP. The V and J ends lost 6 bases and 4 bases, in that order; junction bases with no gene match: 13. This CDR3 is built from 16 residues. CDR3 in DNA: TGTGCTAGTGGCCCGGACAGGGCAGGTAGCGGCTATGGCTACACCTTC. As protein: CASGPDRAGSGYGYTF. The full variable domain, its missing parts supplied by reference TRBV12-5 and TRBJ1-2, is DARVTQTPRHKVTEMGQEVTMRCQPILGHNTVFWYRQTMMQGLELLAYFRNRAPLDDSGMPKDRFSAEMPDATLATLKIQPSEPRDSAVYFCASGPDRAGSGYGYTFGSGTRLTVV.

The chain employs TRBV29-1 and TRBJ2-2; tentative D call: TRBD1 (6 bases). V lost 5 bases and J 6 bases, leaving 10 bases between the germline ends. CDR3 length: 12 amino acids. In germline, CDR1 is SQVTM, CDR2 ANQGSEA. The CDR3 sequence is CSVQGYAGELFF. The CDR3 coding sequence is TGCAGCGTTCAGGGGTATGCCGGGGAGCTGTTTTTT.

This chain joins TRBV2 and TRBJ1-2; 7 bases line up with TRBD1. Germline CDR1 SNHLY, CDR2 FYNNEI. The CDR3 is 14 residues long. V gave up 5 bases and J gave up 4 bases; unmatched junction bases: 7. The CDR3 spells CASSTTTGVYGYTF. CDR3 DNA: TGTGCCAGCAGTACAACAACAGGGGTCTATGGCTACACCTTC.

This clone was seen just once. V usage is TRBV5-8 and J usage is TRBJ1-6; 11 bases match TRBD1. The CDR3 is made up of 15 amino acids. V shed 9 bases, J shed 3 bases, and the junction held 5 bases outside the gene matches. Germline-derived CDR1 and CDR2 are SGHTS and YDEGEE. CDR3 sequence (DNA): TGTGCCAACCCGGGACAGGGGGACTATAATTCACCCCTCCACTTT. Its protein is CANPGQGDYNSPLHF.

This chain links TRBV7-8 with TRBJ1-1; D uncertain. Trimming stripped 1 base from V and 4 bases from J, with 16 bases between. This CDR3 contains 16 residues. Germline lookup yields CDR1 SGHVS and CDR2 FQNEAQ. In nucleotides, the CDR3 is TGTGCCAGCAGCTTAGTTCTAATGGCCCTGAGCACTGAAGCTTTCTTT. Encoded protein: CASSLVLMALSTEAFF.

This clone appeared once. This chain links TRBV10-2 with TRBJ2-1; TRBD2 aligns across 8 bases. Germline V gene data show CDR1 as WSHSY and CDR2 as SAAADI. V gave up 5 bases and J gave up 0 bases; unmatched junction bases: 6. The CDR3 is made up of 16 amino acids. The CDR3 loop reads CASSSRAGASYNEQFF. CDR3 bases: TGCGCCAGCAGTAGCCGAGCGGGGGCCTCCTACAATGAGCAGTTCTTC.

This clone turned up a few times. The chain joins TRBV7-6 to TRBJ1-6; maybe TRBD1 (5 bases). V lost 4 bases to trimming and J lost 5 bases, with 21 bases between them. There are 18 residues in the CDR3. Germline CDR1 SGHVS, CDR2 FNYEAQ. CDR3 loop: CASSSSRGNLPNNSPLHF. CDR3 coding DNA: TGTGCCAGCAGCTCTTCGAGGGGCAACCTTCCCAATAATTCACCCCTCCACTTT.

The gene calls are TRBV4-1 and TRBJ1-1; D ambiguous. V was pared by 1 base and J by 8 bases, with 20 bases between. The CDR3 totals 16 residues. Germline V gives CDR1 MGHRA, CDR2 YSYEKL. DNA for the CDR3: TGCGCCAGCAGCCAAGTCTTCAATAGTGGACTTCCCGAAGCTTTCTTT. Its translation: CASSQVFNSGLPEAFF.

CDR3 DNA sequence: TGCGCCAGCAGCTTGGAGGCTAGCGGGGGGGCAGATACGCAGTATTTT. Its protein is CASSLEASGGADTQYF. The V call is TRBV5-1, the J call TRBJ2-3; 12 nucleotides match TRBD2. The CDR3 loop spans 16 amino acids. Trimming cost V 0 bases and J 4 bases; bases outside gene matches: 3. Germline loops: CDR1 SGHRS, CDR2 YFSETQ.

The rearrangement links TRBV5-6 to TRBJ2-7, with TRBD2 identical over 11 bases. CDR3 length: 15 amino acids. Germline V gives CDR1 SGHDT, CDR2 YYEEEE. Trimming at V came to 8 bases and at J to 0 bases, leaving 7 bases not matched to a gene. As DNA, the CDR3 is TGTGCCAGTCGCCCTAGCGGGGGGTACTCCTACGAGCAGTACGTC. Protein: CASRPSGGYSYEQYV.

The chain couples TRBV5-1 to TRBJ2-2, with 8 bases that match TRBD1. Per the germline V gene, CDR1 is SGHRS and CDR2 is YFSETQ. The CDR3 has 16 residues. V lost 2 bases and J lost 4; bases outside the gene matches: 7. CDR3: CASSLTGRGPTGELFF. In DNA form, the CDR3 reads TGCGCCAGCAGCTTAACGGGCAGGGGGCCCACCGGGGAGCTGTTTTTT.

The chain uses TRBV30 and TRBJ1-2, with TRBD1 matching over 8 bases. Germline CDR1 is GTSNPN and CDR2 is SVGIG (reference sequence). With 2 bases clipped from V and 5 bases from J, the junction kept 7 bases outside the gene matches. The CDR3 runs to 14 residues. The CDR3 is CAWSIRTGSYGYTF. The CDR3 coding sequence is TGTGCCTGGAGTATCCGGACAGGGTCTTATGGCTACACCTTC.

The rearrangement uses TRBV12-5 and TRBJ1-1; the D gene is possibly TRBD1 (6 bases). Germline assignment: CDR1 LGHNT and CDR2 FRNRAP. The CDR3 consists of 14 residues. Trimming shortened V by 7 bases and J by 0 bases, and 12 bases separated the two germline ends. CDR3 protein: CASASGVLNTEAFF. The CDR3 DNA follows: TGTGCTAGTGCCTCAGGGGTACTGAACACTGAAGCTTTCTTT.

The chain has TRBV27 and TRBJ1-6, with D perhaps matching TRBD1 (5 bases). The CDR3 length is 15 residues. Trimming cost V 3 bases and J 3 bases, with 9 bases left between them. The V gene's germline CDR1 is MNHEY and CDR2 SMNVEV (reference sequence). The CDR3 loop is CASSLEGLYNSPLHF. The CDR3 DNA sequence: TGTGCCAGCAGTTTGGAGGGGCTCTATAATTCACCCCTCCACTTT.

The V gene is TRBV7-8, the J gene TRBJ2-2, with 7 bases identical to TRBD1. V gave up 5 bases and J gave up 7 bases; unmatched junction bases: 10. Germline assignment: CDR1 SGHVS and CDR2 FQNEAQ. The CDR3 covers 15 residues. The CDR3 nucleotides read TGTGCCAGCAGCCCAGGGGGTGGTTTCGACGGGGAGCTGTTTTTT. It codes for CASSPGGGFDGELFF.

The CDR3 reads CASSSSLGGRGQPQHF. DNA for the CDR3: TGTGCCAGCAGTTCCTCTCTAGGGGGCAGGGGACAGCCCCAGCATTTT. This chain joins TRBV27 and TRBJ1-5; 7 nucleotides agree with TRBD1. From germline, CDR1 is MNHEY and CDR2 SMNVEV (reference sequence). After removal of 4 bases from V and 7 bases from J, the junction contained 13 bases not matched to a gene. CDR3 length: 16 amino acids.

The V and J genes are TRBV6-1 and TRBJ1-5; no firm D call. The CDR3 length is 12 residues. V was cut by 4 bases and J by 4 bases, with 5 bases left in between. Per germline, CDR1 MNHNS and CDR2 SASEGT. CDR3 nucleotide sequence: TGTGCCAGCAGTGGAATAAATCAGCCCCAGCATTTT. Translated: CASSGINQPQHF.

V usage is TRBV7-8 and J usage is TRBJ1-2; a weak D match, TRBD1 (6 bases). CDR1 is SGHVS and CDR2 is FQNEAQ in the germline V gene. Deletions cut 5 bases from V and 4 bases from J, with 14 bases between. This CDR3 has 14 amino acids. The CDR3 region is CASSPRGRGYGYTF. The CDR3 DNA is TGTGCCAGCAGCCCCAGGGGTAGGGGCTATGGCTACACCTTC.

This clone was seen a few times. The V gene is TRBV7-9, the J gene TRBJ2-3; no firm D call. CDR3 length equals 15 residues. V was clipped by 0 bases and J by 0 bases, with 7 bases between them. Per germline, CDR1 SEHNR and CDR2 FQNEAQ (reference sequence). The CDR3 DNA sequence: TGTGCCAGCAGCTTAGCGACTCTTAGCACAGATACGCAGTATTTT. Its protein is CASSLATLSTDTQYF.

The V call is TRBV7-9, the J call TRBJ1-2; D remains ambiguous. V shed 1 base and J shed 7 bases, with 16 bases lying between them. Per the germline V gene, CDR1 is SEHNR and CDR2 is FQNEAQ (reference sequence). The CDR3 has 15 amino acids. The CDR3 reads CASSLGTCVGCGYTF. CDR3 nucleotide sequence: TGTGCCAGCAGCTTAGGGACTTGTGTGGGGTGTGGCTACACCTTC.

The chain couples TRBV7-2 to TRBJ2-5, with TRBD2 matching 9 bases. V shed 5 bases and J 2 bases; nucleotides not matched to a gene: 3. The CDR3 is 14 amino acids. The germline CDR1 and CDR2 sequences are SGHTA and FQGNSA. CDR3 protein: CASSTAGGQETQYF. For the CDR3, the DNA is TGTGCCAGCAGCACCGCGGGGGGGCAAGAGACCCAGTACTTC.

The gene calls are TRBV7-2 and TRBJ1-1, with no clear D. The length of the CDR3 is 13 residues. Trimming cost V 3 bases and J 7 bases, with 12 bases left between them. Germline V CDR1 and CDR2: SGHTA, FQGNSA. The CDR3 coding sequence is TGTGCCAGCAGCTTTCAATGGGGTGTTGAAGCTTTCTTT. It codes for CASSFQWGVEAFF.

The V and J genes are TRBV9 and TRBJ2-2; no firm D call. Germline CDR1 reads SGDLS; CDR2 reads YYNGEE. The CDR3 is 14 residues long. V was shortened by 1 base and J by 1 base, with 5 bases between the two germline ends. The CDR3 sequence: CASSVRMNTGELFF. Here the CDR3 DNA reads TGTGCCAGCAGCGTAAGGATGAACACCGGGGAGCTGTTTTTT.

This sequence joins TRBV4-1 and TRBJ1-1; TRBD1 matches at 7 bases. With V trimmed by 3 bases and J by 2 bases, 18 bases remained unmatched. CDR1 and CDR2 from the germline V gene are MGHRA and YSYEKL. The length of the CDR3 is 19 residues. The CDR3 here is CASSQEDSRTGDRNTEAFF. Here the CDR3 DNA reads TGCGCCAGCAGCCAGGAAGACTCGCGTACGGGGGACAGAAACACTGAAGCTTTCTTT.

Comments on this clone: The junction departs from germline at one end; a sequencing error may be responsible. The rearrangement uses TRBV27 and TRBJ1-1; maybe TRBD1 (5 bases). This CDR3 is 13 amino acids long. CDR1 and CDR2 from the germline V gene are MNHEY and SMNVEV (reference sequence). CDR3 nucleotide sequence: TGTGCCAGCAGTTTATCGGGCAGGGTCGGTATTATCTTT. Its translation: CASSLSGRVGIIF.

The rearrangement uses TRBV4-1 and TRBJ2-1; 7 positions agree with TRBD1. The V gene end was trimmed by 2 bases and the J gene end by 5 bases; junction bases not matched to a gene: 6. This CDR3 is 15 amino acids long. Germline CDR1 MGHRA, CDR2 YSYEKL. DNA for the CDR3: TGCGCCAGCAGCCAATGGGACGGACAGGACAATGAGCAGTTCTTC. Its protein is CASSQWDGQDNEQFF.